One and the same sample provided the 32 T cell receptor beta chains below, sequenced in a study of T cells in women clearing cervical HPV infection. TCRdb's table, derived via immunoSEQ multiplex PCR, lists solely in-frame clones and lacks some. The table lists under 30,000 clones. Sample: blood buffy coat. The receptors originated from a woman aged 18 to 75 with a cervical HPV16 infection that either progressed to CIN3+ or cleared (not recorded which).

As for this clone: Coverage ceases 3 residues before the CDR3 finishes, and the germline J gene fills in the end. The J gene is TRBJ2-7, the V gene TRBV7-9; weak D call: TRBD2 (5 bases). Germline values: CDR1 SEHNR, CDR2 FQNEAQ (reference sequence). Trimming cost V 2 bases and J 3 bases, with 8 bases left between them. CDR3 length equals 13 residues. The CDR3 DNA, read in part, is TGTGCCAGCAGCTTATTCGCGGGCTACGAG. Its protein product is CASSLFAGYE. Given in full, the CDR3 is CASSLFAGYEQYF.

Turning to this clone: The CDR3 goes on 3 residues after the read ends, and that part is filled in from the germline J gene. J is TRBJ2-3 and V is TRBV4-1; 9 nucleotides line up with TRBD2. The length of the CDR3 is 18 residues. The V gene end was trimmed by 1 base and the J gene end by 3 bases; junction bases not matched to a gene: 11. Germline CDR1 is MGHRA and CDR2 is YSYEKL. The sequenced CDR3 bases are TGCGCCAGCAGCCAAGTGATTGAGGCTAGCGGGACAACAGATACG. Protein: CASSQVIEASGTTDT. The entire CDR3 protein reads CASSQVIEASGTTDTQYF.

About this clone: The read ends 3 residues shy of where the CDR3 ends; the end is completed using the germline J gene. The rearrangement uses TRBV5-1 and TRBJ2-4; perhaps TRBD1 as D (5 bases). Germline CDR1 reads SGHRS; CDR2 reads YFSETQ. The CDR3 extends over 14 amino acids. The CDR3 is CASSLAQAQETQYF. The sequenced part of the CDR3 DNA is TGCGCCAGCAGCTTGGCACAGGCCCAAGAGACT.

Concerning this clone itself: The read terminates 3 residues before the CDR3 end, so the remaining end is supplied by the germline J gene. V usage is TRBV2 and J usage is TRBJ2-3; D gene uncertain. CDR3 size: 15 residues. Germline V CDR1 and CDR2: SNHLY, FYNNEI. The CDR3 DNA, read in part, is TGTGCCAGCAGACGCAGCCTAGAATCGGTGGAGACG. The encoded protein is CASRRSLESVET. The whole CDR3 sequence reads CASRRSLESVETQYF.

A remark on this clone: The read comes to an end 3 residues before the CDR3 does, leaving the germline J gene to fill in the end. The chain carries TRBV11-3 and TRBJ1-2; 7 bases are a match to TRBD1. Germline-derived CDR1 and CDR2 are SGHNT and YENEEA. The CDR3 loop spans 12 amino acids. J gave up 5 bases and V 4 bases, and 1 base lay outside the gene matches. CDR3 loop: CASSWDSYGYTF. Partial CDR3 DNA: TGTGCCAGCAGCTGGGACAGTTATGGC.

As to this clone: The CDR3 goes on 3 residues after the read ends, and that part is filled in from the germline J gene. This chain links TRBV10-1 with TRBJ2-7, with D uncertain. V dropped 4 bases and J dropped 2 bases, with 6 bases sitting between them. CDR1 is WNHNN, CDR2 SYGVQD, per germline (reference sequence). The CDR3 spans 12 residues. The CDR3 sequence is CASSVTAYEQYF. The CDR3 bases that were read are TGCGCCAGCAGTGTTACAGCCTACGAG.

Points on this clone: One junction end disagrees with the germline gene, perhaps due to a read error. The read ends 3 residues shy of where the CDR3 ends; the end is completed using the germline J gene. At the DNA level, this CDR3 is encoded by other sequences in the same sample as well. V is TRBV18 and J is TRBJ1-3; D ambiguous. This CDR3 has 18 amino acids. Germline V gene lookup returns CDR1 KGHSH and CDR2 LQKENI. CDR3 in amino acids: CASSPFGVTDSSGNTIYF. The CDR3 bases that were read are TGTGCCAGCTCACCATTTGGAGTAACCGACTCCTCTGGAAACACT.

The part of the CDR3 DNA that was read is TGTGCCAGCAATCCGGTTGGGACAGGGGGTAACCACGAG. This gives the protein CASNPVGTGGNHE. The full CDR3 protein reads CASNPVGTGGNHEQYF. This chain connects TRBV6-2 or TRBV6-3 to TRBJ2-7, with TRBD1 matching over 11 bases. The sequence runs out 3 residues before the end of the CDR3; the remainder is reconstructed from the germline J gene. The trim removed 7 bases at V and 5 bases at J, leaving 13 bases unmatched. Germline CDR1 MNHEY, CDR2 SVGEGT. The CDR3 loop spans 16 amino acids.

As for this clone: The sequence runs out 3 residues before the end of the CDR3; the remainder is reconstructed from the germline J gene. The chain links TRBV28 to TRBJ2-7, with 8 bases fitting TRBD2. The CDR3 is 16 amino acids. Per germline, CDR1 MDHEN and CDR2 SYDVKM. Germline trimming cut 5 bases from V and 5 bases from J; bases unmatched to any gene: 14. The chain's CDR3 is CASSTTSGPLWDEQYF. The part of the CDR3 DNA that was read is TGTGCCAGCAGTACAACTAGCGGACCCCTGTGGGACGAG.

To note about this clone: The CDR3 goes on 3 residues after the read ends, and that part is filled in from the germline J gene. This chain links TRBV23-1 with TRBJ2-2, with D perhaps matching TRBD1 (6 bases). TRBV23-1 is annotated as an ORF whose role is uncertain. CDR3 size: 18 residues. CDR3 region: CASSQSRNRQGNNSPLFF. The part of the CDR3 DNA that was read is TGCGCCAGCAGTCAATCAAGGAACAGGCAGGGGAATAATTCACCG.

Concerning this clone: The read halts 3 residues ahead of the CDR3 end, with the missing end drawn from the germline J gene. V usage is TRBV4-1 and J usage is TRBJ2-1; D not certain. Germline CDR1 and CDR2: MGHRA and YSYEKL. This CDR3 is built from 13 residues. Trimming removed 2 bases at V and 5 bases at J, with 7 bases between. Partial CDR3 DNA: TGCGCCAGCAGCCAACCATCGGACAATGAG. It is translated as CASSQPSDNE. The entire CDR3 protein is CASSQPSDNEQFF.

Turning to this clone: Read coverage stops 3 residues before the CDR3 terminus; the germline J gene supplies the remainder. The chain couples TRBV5-1 to TRBJ1-2; TRBD1 aligns across 7 bases. Looked up from germline, CDR1 is SGHRS and CDR2 is YFSETQ. The CDR3 totals 15 residues. The CDR3 sequence is CASSLGGTARDTYTF. CDR3 bases read: TGCGCCAGCAGCTTGGGGGGGACAGCTAGAGATACC.

Points on this clone: The missing CDR3 end, 3 residues past where the read stops, is filled in from the germline J gene. V gene TRBV7-6 combines with J gene TRBJ2-1; 9 nucleotides match TRBD2. In germline, CDR1 is SGHVS, CDR2 FNYEAQ. The V segment lost 1 base and the J segment 6 bases; nucleotides outside the gene matches: 7. This CDR3 contains 16 residues. The CDR3 reads CASSLDGGRAVNEQFF. The CDR3 DNA, read in part, is TGTGCCAGCAGCTTAGACGGCGGGAGGGCCGTCAATGAG. Variable domain in full (rest from reference TRBV7-6 and TRBJ2-1): GAGVSQSPRYKVTKRGQDVALRCDPISGHVSLYWYRQALGQGPEFLTYFNYEAQQDKSGLPNDRFSAERPEGSISTLTIQRTEQRDSAMYRCASSLDGGRAVNEQFFGPGTRLTVL.

In the case of this clone: The CDR3 extends 3 residues past the end of the read, so its final part is completed from the germline J gene. This chain joins TRBV18 and TRBJ2-2, with a possible D match to TRBD1 (6 bases). Germline V CDR1 and CDR2: KGHSH, LQKENI. The CDR3 length is 16 residues. CDR3 sequence: CASSPQRGTTNEKLFF. The CDR3 bases that were read are TGTGCCAGCTCACCCCAGAGGGGGACCACTAATGAAAAG.

For this clone: The read finishes 3 residues shy of the CDR3 end, and the germline J gene is used to complete it. This chain links TRBV2 with TRBJ1-4; D perhaps matches TRBD1 (6 bases). CDR1 is SNHLY and CDR2 is FYNNEI in the germline V gene. CDR3 size: 14 residues. V lost 7 bases, J lost 4 bases, and 13 bases lay in between. The CDR3 DNA, read in part, is TGTGCCAGCATATATTCGGACAGTAATGAAAAA. The encoded protein is CASIYSDSNEK. The CDR3 as a whole reads CASIYSDSNEKLFF.

CDR3 protein: CASSLASGYNEQFF. The part of the CDR3 DNA that was read is TGTGCCAGCAGCTTAGCTAGCGGATACAATGAG. This chain uses TRBV7-9 with TRBJ2-1; a possible D gene is TRBD2 (6 bases). The CDR3 is cut off 3 residues early in the read; its end comes from the germline J gene. The germline V gene has CDR1 SEHNR and CDR2 FQNEAQ (reference sequence). V was shortened by 0 bases and J by 4 bases, with 7 bases between the two germline ends. This CDR3 spans 14 amino acids. Complete variable domain (other parts from reference TRBV7-9 and TRBJ2-1): DTGVSQNPRHKITKRGQNVTFRCDPISEHNRLYWYRQTLGQGPEFLTYFQNEAQLEKSRLLSDRFSAERPKGSFSTLEIQRTEQGDSAMYLCASSLASGYNEQFFGPGTRLTVL.

The sequenced part of the CDR3 DNA is TGCGCCAGCAGCTTATCGAACAGGATCCCTGGCACAGATACG. This encodes CASSLSNRIPGTDT. The entire CDR3 reads CASSLSNRIPGTDTQYF. This sequence joins TRBV5-1 and TRBJ2-3; D might be TRBD1 (5 bases). The CDR3 end falls 3 residues outside the read, so it is completed with the germline J gene. Germline CDR1 and CDR2: SGHRS and YFSETQ. The CDR3 is 17 residues long. V lost 2 bases and J lost 1, with 17 bases in between.

Points on this clone: The read terminates 3 residues ahead of where the CDR3 ends, so the germline J gene completes it. V gene TRBV24-1 combines with J gene TRBJ2-6; the D gene is possibly TRBD1 (5 bases). Germline V CDR1 and CDR2: KGHDR, SFDVKD. There are 14 residues in the CDR3. V lost 9 bases and J 0 bases, leaving 8 bases between the germline ends. The covered CDR3 bases are TGTGCCACCTCCACAGGCTCTGGGGCCAACGTC. Its translation is CATSTGSGANV. In full, the CDR3 reads CATSTGSGANVLTF.

Notes on this clone: Coverage ceases 3 residues before the CDR3 finishes, and the germline J gene fills in the end. V usage is TRBV6-4 and J usage is TRBJ1-1; a weak D match, TRBD1 (6 bases). Germline assignment: CDR1 MRHNA and CDR2 SNTAGT. The CDR3 totals 14 residues. The V gene lost 0 bases and the J gene lost 4 bases, with 9 bases spanning the gap. The CDR3 sequence is CASSDSSRGTEAFF. CDR3 DNA (partial): TGTGCCAGCAGTGACTCGAGCAGGGGCACTGAA.

On this clone: The read terminates 3 residues ahead of where the CDR3 ends, so the germline J gene completes it. The chain carries TRBV14 and TRBJ2-1; D uncertain. V was pared by 5 bases and J by 5 bases, with 4 bases between. CDR3 length: 11 amino acids. From germline, CDR1 is SGHDN and CDR2 FVKESK. CDR3: CASSFNNEQFF. CDR3 DNA (partial): TGTGCCAGCAGCTTTAACAATGAG. Filled out from reference TRBV14 and TRBJ2-1, the complete variable domain reads EAGVTQFPSHSVIEKGQTVTLRCDPISGHDNLYWYRRVMGKEIKFLLHFVKESKQDESGMPNNRFLAERTGGTYSTLKVQPAELEDSGVYFCASSFNNEQFFGPGTRLTVL.

Comment on this clone: The CDR3 goes on 3 residues after the read ends, and that part is filled in from the germline J gene. V and J are TRBV5-1 and TRBJ1-2, with D possibly TRBD1 on 5 matching bases. This CDR3 region has 14 residues. Germline CDR1 and CDR2: SGHRS and YFSETQ. This CDR3 reads CASSLEYQGSGYTF. CDR3 bases read: TGCGCCAGCAGCTTGGAATATCAGGGTTCGGGC.

This clone counts as medium-sized by frequency. The CDR3 end falls 3 residues outside the read, so it is completed with the germline J gene. The rearrangement joins TRBV19 to TRBJ2-4, with 8 bases that match TRBD2. CDR1 is LNHDA and CDR2 is SQIVND in the germline V gene (reference sequence). V trimming: 6 bases; J trimming: 3 bases; junction bases outside the gene matches: 10. This CDR3 has 16 amino acids. The sequenced part of the CDR3 DNA is TGTGCCAGTAGCAGAAGAGCGGGGGAGGACAAAAACATT. This encodes CASSRRAGEDKNI. The CDR3 reads in full as CASSRRAGEDKNIQYF.

Note on this clone: The read halts 3 residues ahead of the CDR3 end, with the missing end drawn from the germline J gene. This chain joins TRBV13 and TRBJ2-1; the match to TRBD2 covers 11 bases. V was pared by 5 bases and J by 7 bases, with 4 bases of the junction left unmatched. CDR1 is PRHDT and CDR2 is FYEKMQ in the germline V gene (reference sequence). The CDR3 extends over 14 amino acids. CDR3 loop: CASSTSSGRNEQFF. Partial CDR3 DNA: TGTGCCAGCAGCACATCTAGCGGGAGGAATGAG.

In regard to this clone: Coverage ceases 3 residues before the CDR3 finishes, and the germline J gene fills in the end. The V gene is TRBV7-2, the J gene TRBJ2-7; TRBD2 matches at 9 bases. The CDR3 has 13 amino acids. Germline CDR1 SGHTA, CDR2 FQGNSA. With V trimmed by 6 bases and J by 6 bases, 6 bases remained unmatched. This CDR3 reads CASRTSGLTEQYF. Partial CDR3 DNA: TGTGCCAGCAGGACTAGCGGACTAACCGAG.

About this clone: From the germline J gene comes the end of the CDR3, since the read stops 3 residues before it. The genes are TRBV7-3 and TRBJ2-1; TRBD1 is a possible D gene (5 bases). The CDR3 extends over 12 amino acids. The germline V gene encodes CDR1 SGHTA and CDR2 FQGTGA. Trimming removed 5 bases at V and 7 bases at J, with 9 bases between. CDR3 DNA, as far as it was read: TGTGCCAGCAGCCTAAAGGGGAATGAG. Residues: CASSLKGNE. The CDR3, in full, reads CASSLKGNEQFF.

About this clone itself: The read halts 3 residues ahead of the CDR3 end, with the missing end drawn from the germline J gene. This sample also contains other DNA sequences that code for the same CDR3. The chain recombines TRBV2 with TRBJ1-3, with D perhaps TRBD1 (6 bases). The CDR3 sequence is 15 residues long. V was clipped by 4 bases and J by 0 bases, with 10 bases between them. Germline V gene lookup returns CDR1 SNHLY and CDR2 FYNNEI. The CDR3 DNA, read in part, is TGTGCCAGCAGTGTTGACAGGTCCTCTGGAAACACC. Protein sequence: CASSVDRSSGNT. The entire CDR3 sequence reads CASSVDRSSGNTIYF.

As for this clone: Read coverage stops 3 residues before the CDR3 terminus; the germline J gene supplies the remainder. The chain carries TRBV2 and TRBJ1-2; the D is unclear. This CDR3 is built from 13 residues. Germline CDR1 is SNHLY and CDR2 is FYNNEI. The sequenced CDR3 bases are TGTGCCAGCAGTGAGTCGGGGATCTACGAC. Its translation is CASSESGIYD. The full CDR3 protein is CASSESGIYDYTF.

Comments on this clone: The observed sequence ends 3 residues before the CDR3 terminus, with the missing tail filled in from the germline J gene. The chain carries TRBV6-8 and TRBJ2-1; the match to TRBD2 covers 7 bases. This CDR3 has 16 amino acids. Germline trimming cut 5 bases from V and 8 bases from J; bases unmatched to any gene: 15. Germline lookup yields CDR1 MNHGY and CDR2 SAAAGT. The CDR3 sequence is CASSMGGTKLWDEQFF. The sequenced part of the CDR3 DNA is TGTGCCAGCAGTATGGGCGGGACTAAGTTGTGGGATGAG.

A word on this clone: The sample carries other DNA sequences with the same CDR3. CDR3 loop: CASSNFGSGNTIYF. Incomplete CDR3 DNA: TGCGCCAGCAGTAACTTCGGGTCTGGAAACACC. V is TRBV5-1 and J is TRBJ1-3; D ambiguous. The read terminates 3 residues before the CDR3 end, so the remaining end is supplied by the germline J gene. This CDR3 is built from 14 residues. Trimming took 5 bases from V and 1 from J, leaving 10 bases between them. CDR1 and CDR2 from the germline V gene are SGHRS and YFSETQ.

Details on this clone: The CDR3 end falls 3 residues outside the read, so it is completed with the germline J gene. This sequence joins TRBV19 and TRBJ1-1; tentative D call: TRBD1 (6 bases). V lost 3 bases and J 0 bases, leaving 17 bases between the germline ends. The length of the CDR3 is 17 residues. Germline CDR1 and CDR2: LNHDA and SQIVND (reference sequence). The CDR3 is CASSIPLGWDMNTEAFF. Partial CDR3 DNA: TGTGCCAGTAGTATCCCACTAGGCTGGGACATGAACACTGAA.

Note on this clone: The read ends 3 residues shy of where the CDR3 ends; the end is completed using the germline J gene. This chain connects TRBV29-1 to TRBJ2-7, with a possible D match to TRBD2 (6 bases). The ends were cut back, 6 bases at V and 6 bases at J, with 18 bases in the middle. The germline V gene encodes CDR1 SQVTM and CDR2 ANQGSEA. The CDR3 extends over 13 amino acids. CDR3 DNA, as far as it was read: TGCAGCGTCGTGTTAGCTAGCGTCAGCGAG. This codes for CSVVLASVSE. The entire CDR3 reads CSVVLASVSEQYF.

The CDR3 sequence is CASSGKGRGGTQYF. The part of the CDR3 DNA that was read is TGTGCCAGTAGTGGAAAGGGACGGGGGGGGACG. V is TRBV19 and J is TRBJ2-3, with 8 bases fitting TRBD2. The CDR3 is cut off 3 residues early in the read; its end comes from the germline J gene. Germline V gene data show CDR1 as LNHDA and CDR2 as SQIVND (reference sequence). The CDR3 is 14 amino acids.